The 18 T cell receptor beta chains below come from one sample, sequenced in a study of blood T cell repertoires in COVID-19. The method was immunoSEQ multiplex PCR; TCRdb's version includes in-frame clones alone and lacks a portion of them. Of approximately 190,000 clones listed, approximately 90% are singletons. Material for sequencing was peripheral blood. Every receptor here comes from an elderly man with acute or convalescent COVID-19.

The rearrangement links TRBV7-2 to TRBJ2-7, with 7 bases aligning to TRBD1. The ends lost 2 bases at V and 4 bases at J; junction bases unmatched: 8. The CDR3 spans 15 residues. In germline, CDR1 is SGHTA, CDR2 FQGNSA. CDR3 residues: CASSLRGTAHYEQYF. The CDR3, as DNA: TGTGCCAGCAGCTTACGAGGGACAGCCCATTACGAGCAGTACTTC.

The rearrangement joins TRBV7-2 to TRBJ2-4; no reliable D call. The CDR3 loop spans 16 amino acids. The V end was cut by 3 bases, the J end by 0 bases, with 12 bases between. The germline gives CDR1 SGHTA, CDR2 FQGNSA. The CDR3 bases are TGTGCCAGCAGCTTTACTCAGGCCTTAGCCAAAAACATTCAGTACTTC. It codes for CASSFTQALAKNIQYF. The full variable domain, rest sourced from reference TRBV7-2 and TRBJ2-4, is GAGVSQSPSNKVTEKGKDVELRCDPISGHTALYWYRQSLGQGLEFLIYFQGNSAPDKSGLPSDRFSAERTGGSVSTLTIQRTQQEDSAVYLCASSFTQALAKNIQYFGAGTRLSVL.

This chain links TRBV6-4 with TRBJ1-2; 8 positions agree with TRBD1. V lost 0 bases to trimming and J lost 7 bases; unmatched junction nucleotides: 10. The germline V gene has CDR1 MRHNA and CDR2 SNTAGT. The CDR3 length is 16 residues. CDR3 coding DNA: TGTGCCAGCAGTGACTCGGGAAAAGGACAGGGCCGTGGCTACACCTTC. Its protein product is CASSDSGKGQGRGYTF.

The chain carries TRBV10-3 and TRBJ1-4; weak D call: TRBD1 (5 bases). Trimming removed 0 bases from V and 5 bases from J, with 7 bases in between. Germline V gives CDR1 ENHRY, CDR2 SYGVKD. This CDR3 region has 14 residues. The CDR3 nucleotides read TGTGCCATCAGTGAGTCGGGGGGGAATGAAAAACTGTTTTTT. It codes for CAISESGGNEKLFF.

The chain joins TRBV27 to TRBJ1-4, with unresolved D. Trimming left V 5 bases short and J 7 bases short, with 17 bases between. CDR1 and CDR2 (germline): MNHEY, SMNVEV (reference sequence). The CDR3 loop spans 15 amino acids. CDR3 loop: CASSPRGRWGEKLFF. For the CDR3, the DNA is TGTGCCAGCAGTCCGCGGGGAAGGTGGGGTGAAAAACTGTTTTTT.

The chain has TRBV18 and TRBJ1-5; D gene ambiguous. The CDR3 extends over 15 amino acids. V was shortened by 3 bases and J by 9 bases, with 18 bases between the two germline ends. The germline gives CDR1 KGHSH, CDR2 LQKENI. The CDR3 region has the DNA TGTGCCAGCTCACCCCAGTATGGAGCCGTGGGGCCCCAGCATTTT. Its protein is CASSPQYGAVGPQHF.

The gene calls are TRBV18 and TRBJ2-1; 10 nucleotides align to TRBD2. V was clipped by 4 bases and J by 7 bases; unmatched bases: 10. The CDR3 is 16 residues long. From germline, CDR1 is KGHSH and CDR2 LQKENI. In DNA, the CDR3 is TGTGCCAGCTCACTATCCGAAACTAGCGGGGCAAATGAGCAGTTCTTC. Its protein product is CASSLSETSGANEQFF.

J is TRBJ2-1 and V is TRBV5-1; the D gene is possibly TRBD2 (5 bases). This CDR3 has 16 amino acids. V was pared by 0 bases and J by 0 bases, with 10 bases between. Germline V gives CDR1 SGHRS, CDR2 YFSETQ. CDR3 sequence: CASSLAPTTSYNEQFF. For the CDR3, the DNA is TGCGCCAGCAGCTTGGCCCCGACTACCTCCTACAATGAGCAGTTCTTC.

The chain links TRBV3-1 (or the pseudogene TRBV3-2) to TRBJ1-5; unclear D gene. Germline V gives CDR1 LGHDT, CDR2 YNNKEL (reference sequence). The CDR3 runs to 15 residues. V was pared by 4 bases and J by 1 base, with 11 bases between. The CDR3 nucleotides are TGTGCCAGCAGCCCCTGGACGGGGAGCAATCAGCCCCAGCATTTT. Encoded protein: CASSPWTGSNQPQHF.

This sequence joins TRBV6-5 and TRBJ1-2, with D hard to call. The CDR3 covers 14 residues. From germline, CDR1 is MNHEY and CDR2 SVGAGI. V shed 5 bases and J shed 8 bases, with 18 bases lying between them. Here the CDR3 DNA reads TGTGCCAGCAGTAACCGGGATTCCCTAGGGGGCTACACCTTC. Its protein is CASSNRDSLGGYTF.

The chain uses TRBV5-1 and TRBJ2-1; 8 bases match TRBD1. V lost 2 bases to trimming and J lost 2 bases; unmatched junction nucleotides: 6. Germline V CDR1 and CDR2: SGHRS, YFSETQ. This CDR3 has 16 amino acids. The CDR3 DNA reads TGCGCCAGCAGCTTCGGGCAGGGGGCCGCCTACAATGAGCAGTTCTTC. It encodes CASSFGQGAAYNEQFF.

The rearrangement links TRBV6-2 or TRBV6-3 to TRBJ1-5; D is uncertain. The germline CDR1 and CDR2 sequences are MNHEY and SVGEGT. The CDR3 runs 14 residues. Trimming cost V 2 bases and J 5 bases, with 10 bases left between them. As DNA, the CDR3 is TGTGCCAGCAGTTACCTCGGGGATTATCAGCCCCAGCATTTT. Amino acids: CASSYLGDYQPQHF.

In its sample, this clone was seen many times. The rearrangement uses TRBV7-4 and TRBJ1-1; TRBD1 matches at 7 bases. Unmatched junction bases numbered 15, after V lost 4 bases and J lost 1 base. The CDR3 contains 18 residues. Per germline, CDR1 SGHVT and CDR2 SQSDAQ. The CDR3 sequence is CASSSVARRGQSNTEAFF. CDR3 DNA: TGTGCCAGCAGCTCCGTAGCTAGGAGGGGGCAATCGAACACTGAAGCTTTCTTT.

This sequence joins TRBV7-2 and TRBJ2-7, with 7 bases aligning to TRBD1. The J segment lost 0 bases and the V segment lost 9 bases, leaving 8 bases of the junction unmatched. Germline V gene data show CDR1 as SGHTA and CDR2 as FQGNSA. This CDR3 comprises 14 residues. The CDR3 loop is CASTGQWGSYEQYF. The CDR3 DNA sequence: TGTGCCAGTACGGGACAGTGGGGCTCCTACGAGCAGTACTTC.

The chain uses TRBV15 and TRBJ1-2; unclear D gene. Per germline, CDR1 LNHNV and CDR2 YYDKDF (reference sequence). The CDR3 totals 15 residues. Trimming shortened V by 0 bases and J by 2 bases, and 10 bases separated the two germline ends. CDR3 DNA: TGTGCCACCAGCAGAGATGGAGACTTCAACTATGGCTACACCTTC. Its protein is CATSRDGDFNYGYTF.

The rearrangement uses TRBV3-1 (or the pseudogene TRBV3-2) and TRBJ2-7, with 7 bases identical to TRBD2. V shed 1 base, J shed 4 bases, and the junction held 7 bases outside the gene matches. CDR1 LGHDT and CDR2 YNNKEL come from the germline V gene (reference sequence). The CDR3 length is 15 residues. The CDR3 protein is CASSQAEGGKYEQYF. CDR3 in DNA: TGTGCCAGCAGCCAAGCAGAGGGAGGGAAATACGAGCAGTACTTC.

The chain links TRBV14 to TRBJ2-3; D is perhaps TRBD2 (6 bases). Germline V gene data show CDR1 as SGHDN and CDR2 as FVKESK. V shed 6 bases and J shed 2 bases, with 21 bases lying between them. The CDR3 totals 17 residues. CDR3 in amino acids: CASSRLILAGTTDTQYF. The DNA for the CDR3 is TGTGCCAGCAGTCGTCTTATCCTTGCGGGGACCACAGATACGCAGTATTTT.

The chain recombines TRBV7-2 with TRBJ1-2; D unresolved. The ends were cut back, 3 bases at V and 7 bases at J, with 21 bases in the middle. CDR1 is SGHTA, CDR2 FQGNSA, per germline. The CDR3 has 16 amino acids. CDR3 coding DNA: TGTGCCAGCAGCTTCCCACCCGTCGGGGATTACCGTGGCTACACCTTC. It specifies CASSFPPVGDYRGYTF.